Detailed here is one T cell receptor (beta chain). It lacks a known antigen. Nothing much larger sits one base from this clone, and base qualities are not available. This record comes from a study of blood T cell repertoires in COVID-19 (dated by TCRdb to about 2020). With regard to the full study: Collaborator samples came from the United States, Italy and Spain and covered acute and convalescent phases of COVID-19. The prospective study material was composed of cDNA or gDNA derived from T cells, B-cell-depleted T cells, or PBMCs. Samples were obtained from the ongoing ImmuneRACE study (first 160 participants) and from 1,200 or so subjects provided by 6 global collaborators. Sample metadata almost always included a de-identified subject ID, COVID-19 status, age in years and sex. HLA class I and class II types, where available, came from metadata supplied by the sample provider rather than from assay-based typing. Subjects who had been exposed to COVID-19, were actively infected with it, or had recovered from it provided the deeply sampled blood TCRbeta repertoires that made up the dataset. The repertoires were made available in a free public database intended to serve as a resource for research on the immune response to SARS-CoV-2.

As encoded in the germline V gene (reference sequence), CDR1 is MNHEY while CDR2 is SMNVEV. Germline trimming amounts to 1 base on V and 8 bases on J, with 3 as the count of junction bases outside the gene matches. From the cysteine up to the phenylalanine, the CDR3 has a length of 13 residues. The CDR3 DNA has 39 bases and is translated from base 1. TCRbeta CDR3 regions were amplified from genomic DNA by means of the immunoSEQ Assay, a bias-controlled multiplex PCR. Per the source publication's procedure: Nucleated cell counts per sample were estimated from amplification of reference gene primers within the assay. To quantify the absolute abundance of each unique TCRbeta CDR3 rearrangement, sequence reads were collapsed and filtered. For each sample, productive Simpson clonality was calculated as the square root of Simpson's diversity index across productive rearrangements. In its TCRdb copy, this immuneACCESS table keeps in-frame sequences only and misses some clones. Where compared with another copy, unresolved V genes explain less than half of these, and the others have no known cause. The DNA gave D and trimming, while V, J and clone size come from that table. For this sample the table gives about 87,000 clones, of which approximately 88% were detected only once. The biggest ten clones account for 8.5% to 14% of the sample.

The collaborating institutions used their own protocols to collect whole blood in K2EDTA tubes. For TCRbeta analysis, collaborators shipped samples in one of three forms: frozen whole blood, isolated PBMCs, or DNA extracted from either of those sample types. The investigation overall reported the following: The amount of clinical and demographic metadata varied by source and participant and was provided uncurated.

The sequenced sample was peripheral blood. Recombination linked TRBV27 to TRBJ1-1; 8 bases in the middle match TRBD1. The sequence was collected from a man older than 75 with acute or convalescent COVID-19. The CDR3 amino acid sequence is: CASSLLQGGEAFF. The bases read TGTGCCAGCAGTTTATTACAGGGGGGCGAAGCTTTCTTT.